This T cell receptor beta chain was identified in a study of identical twins. Study-level findings and limits: Cord blood's abundant beta clonotypes had fewer insertions, unlike memory repertoires.

The CDR3 totals 15 residues. The V end was cut by 8 bases, the J end by 4 bases, with 19 bases between. Germline lookup yields CDR1 MRHNA and CDR2 SNTAGT. TCRdb passed the 5' RACE reads through MiXCR, listing each CDR3 protein once. The sample includes under 900,000 distinct CDR3 sequences, roughly 18% of them seen just once. The sample holds a few counts of this clonotype. What it recognizes is unknown. The same data also contributed to another study, on T cells expressing NK-cell markers. That source adds: In sorted CD3+CD56+NKG2C+, CD3+CD56+NKG2C- and CD3+CD56-NKG2C+ T cells, TCR beta repertoires were obtained. In roughly 6 donors, dominant CD3+CD56+NKG2C+ clones formed roughly 1.0-7.5% of CD8+ cells.

The TCR comes from a woman younger than 30 in good health. The J gene is TRBJ2-3, the V gene TRBV6-4, with a tentative D call TRBD2 (7 bases). Input material: PBMCs. CDR3 loop: CASSKEGGRADTQYF. DNA of the CDR3: TGTGCCAGCTCCAAAGAGGGGGGGCGCGCAGATACGCAGTATTTT.